The rows below give T cell receptor beta chains drawn from one sample of a study of OX40 agonist ivuxolimab in advanced cancers. Sequencing was performed with immunoSEQ multiplex PCR; in TCRdb, only in-frame clones are kept and a portion is missing. The sample lists tens of thousands of clones, less than 95% seen once, with 8.5% to 10% in the top ten. This specimen was CD4+ or CD8+ T cells sorted from blood, taken in a trial of the OX40 agonist ivuxolimab. The receptors originated from an adult with an advanced solid tumor such as melanoma, head and neck, liver or kidney cancer. CDR3s include the opening cysteine and the closing phenylalanine or tryptophan. The order of the fields is D gene, clone size, V gene, J gene, CDR3 DNA, CDR3 protein. The D gene is left open where the match is weak. Size is omitted from some rows. Given values are once, few, many or a class for expanded clones.

>TRBD1|-|TRBV5-5|TRBJ1-2
TGTGCCAGCAGCTTGGCGATTACAGGGGGATCCCACTATGGCTACACCTTC
CASSLAITGGSHYGYTF
>-|once|TRBV27|TRBJ2-2
TGTGCCAGCAGTTTATTGGCGAACACCGGGGAGCTGTTTTTT
CASSLLANTGELFF
>TRBD2|-|TRBV19|TRBJ2-1
TGTGCCAGTAGTATGGGAGTTGGGACTAGCGGGTACAATGAGCAGTTCTTC
CASSMGVGTSGYNEQFF
>-|-|TRBV7-8|TRBJ2-2
TGTGCCAGCAGCCTATCGAACACCGGGGAGCTGTTTTTT
CASSLSNTGELFF
>TRBD2|-|TRBV28|TRBJ2-1
TGTGCCAGCAGTTTAAGAGCGGGAAACGCCTACAATGAGCAGTTCTTC
CASSLRAGNAYNEQFF
>TRBD2|-|TRBV6-1|TRBJ2-1
TGTGCCAGCAGTGAACAGGCTAGCGGGAGTCCCGATGAGCAGTTCTTC
CASSEQASGSPDEQFF
>-|once|TRBV28|TRBJ1-5
TGTGCCAGCACCCCCGCCGCCTATAGCAATCAGCCCCAGCATTTT
CASTPAAYSNQPQHF
>TRBD1|-|TRBV13|TRBJ2-1
TGTGCCAGCAGCCCCTCGGGACAGGGTGTTGGTGAGCAGTTCTTC
CASSPSGQGVGEQFF
>TRBD2|-|TRBV5-4|TRBJ2-7
TGTGCCAGCAGCGCCGGACTAGAGTACGAGCAGTACTTC
CASSAGLEYEQYF
>TRBD2|-|TRBV7-9|TRBJ2-1
TGTGCCAGCAGCTTAGCCCTAGCGGGAGGCGGGGTCGATGAGCAGTTCTTC
CASSLALAGGGVDEQFF
>TRBD2|-|TRBV2|TRBJ2-2
TGTGCCAGCAATCCTCCCCCTAGCGGGGGGGTACACGGGGAGCTGTTTTTT
CASNPPPSGGVHGELFF
>-|-|TRBV27|TRBJ1-3
TGTGCCAGCAGTTTATTCGACGGCCTCTCTGGAAACACCATATATTTT
CASSLFDGLSGNTIYF
>TRBD1|-|TRBV5-6|TRBJ2-5
TGTGCCAGCAGCGTGACCGGGACAGGGGGCGGAGAGACCCAGTACTTC
CASSVTGTGGGETQYF
>TRBD2|-|TRBV27|TRBJ2-7
TGTGCCAGCAAGCCCGGGGGGGGCTACGAGCAGTACTTC
CASKPGGGYEQYF
>-|-|TRBV2|TRBJ2-5
TGTGCCACAGGTGGCAGGGCCGAAGAGACCCAGTACTTC
CATGGRAEETQYF
>TRBD1|few|TRBV7-9|TRBJ1-2
TGTGCCAGCAGCTCGACAGGGGCTAACTATGGCTACACCTTC
CASSSTGANYGYTF
>-|-|TRBV28|TRBJ2-5
TGTGCCAGCACCCTAAGGGGGGAGACCCAGTACTTC
CASTLRGETQYF
>-|few|TRBV15|TRBJ2-7
TGTGCCACCAGCACGTCTGAAACTGGGGACCTCCCCGAGCAGTACTTC
CATSTSETGDLPEQYF
>-|-|TRBV4-2|TRBJ2-7
TGTGCCAGCAGCCAAGATTGGGGGTCGGGGTACTACGAGCAGTACTTC
CASSQDWGSGYYEQYF
>-|-|TRBV27|TRBJ2-5
TGTGCCAGCAGTTTATCTGGGCTGGAGACCCAGTACTTC
CASSLSGLETQYF
>TRBD1|-|TRBV9|TRBJ1-2
TGTGCCAGCAGCGGGACAGGGAAGGGCTACACCTTC
CASSGTGKGYTF
>TRBD1|-|TRBV2|TRBJ2-3
TGTGCCAGCAGTCAGAGACAGGGGTCTACCACAGATACGCAGTATTTT
CASSQRQGSTTDTQYF
>TRBD1|-|TRBV19|TRBJ1-5
TGTGCCAGTAGTCGACAGGGTAGCAATCAGCCCCAGCATTTT
CASSRQGSNQPQHF
>-|-|TRBV5-6|TRBJ2-2
TGTGCCAGCAGCTTGTCGAGTCAGGGGATCACCGGGGAGCTGTTTTTT
CASSLSSQGITGELFF
>TRBD1|-|TRBV4-1|TRBJ2-1
TGCGCCAGCAGCCAAGTACAGACAGGGGGCGGGAATGAGCAGTTCTTC
CASSQVQTGGGNEQFF
>-|-|TRBV6-5|TRBJ1-1
TGTGCCAGCAGTCCAGTGGGAGGGGCCACTGAAGCTTTCTTT
CASSPVGGATEAFF
>-|-|TRBV5-1|TRBJ2-7
TGCGCCAGCAGCTTGGAGCCAACAGCCTTTTACGAGCAGTACTTC
CASSLEPTAFYEQYF
>TRBD1|-|TRBV4-2|TRBJ2-7
TGTGCCAGCAGCCAGGGGGACAGCTACGAGCAGTACTTC
CASSQGDSYEQYF
>-|-|TRBV27|TRBJ2-1
TGTGCCAGCAGAGAAAGCTCCTACAATGAGCAGTTCTTC
CASRESSYNEQFF
>-|-|TRBV5-4|TRBJ2-7
TGTGCCAGCAGCTTTCCCGGACAGTCCCCCTACGAGCAGTACTTC
CASSFPGQSPYEQYF
>-|-|TRBV4-3|TRBJ2-7
TGCGCCAGCAGCCAAGAGCAGGGTAGAGGGCAAGACGAGCAGTACTTC
CASSQEQGRGQDEQYF
>-|once|TRBV28|TRBJ1-5
TGTGCCAGCAGACCACCGGGCCAGTATAGCAATCAGCCCCAGCATTTT
CASRPPGQYSNQPQHF
>-|-|TRBV6-4|TRBJ2-3
TGTGCCAGCAGTCGCCTTGAGGGGGGCACAGATACGCAGTATTTT
CASSRLEGGTDTQYF
>-|once|TRBV9|TRBJ2-5
TGTGCCAGCAGCGTAGCCCTGGGGGTTACTACAGAGACCCAGTACTTC
CASSVALGVTTETQYF
>TRBD1|-|TRBV4-3|TRBJ2-3
TGCGCCAGCAGCCAAGGGGACAGGGGGACAGATACGCAGTATTTT
CASSQGDRGTDTQYF
>-|-|TRBV28|TRBJ1-1
TGTGCCAGCAGTTTAGTACGAGGGGGCACTGAAGCTTTCTTT
CASSLVRGGTEAFF
>TRBD2|-|TRBV27|TRBJ2-1
TGTGCCAGCAGTTTCCCCGAACTAGCGGCATCCTACAATGAGCAGTTCTTC
CASSFPELAASYNEQFF
>TRBD1|-|TRBV28|TRBJ1-2
TGTGCCGCCTGGACAGGGACGTACTATGGCTACACCTTC
CAAWTGTYYGYTF
>-|-|TRBV27|TRBJ2-3
TGTGCCAGCAGTTTTCAGGGGGGGTCCACAGATACGCAGTATTTT
CASSFQGGSTDTQYF
>-|-|TRBV5-4|TRBJ1-2
TGTGCCAGCAGCTTGACAGGTGTTATCACCTATGGCTACACCTTC
CASSLTGVITYGYTF
>-|-|TRBV9|TRBJ2-1
TGTGCCAGCAGCGTAGGGCGGGACCCCTCCTACAATGAGCAGTTCTTC
CASSVGRDPSYNEQFF
>-|-|TRBV6-5|TRBJ1-1
TGTGCCAGCATCGCCTCCACTGAAGCTTTCTTT
CASIASTEAFF
>TRBD2|-|TRBV13|TRBJ2-1
TGTGCCAGCAGCTTAGGGACTAGCGGGATGAGCATATCTGAGCAGTTCTTC
CASSLGTSGMSISEQFF
>TRBD1|once|TRBV6-5|TRBJ1-5
TGTGCCAGCAGTTTGACAGGGGTCAATCAGCCCCAGCATTTT
CASSLTGVNQPQHF
>-|-|TRBV23-1|TRBJ2-5
TGCGCCAGCAGTCAAGACATTAATTGTTCCCAGTACTTC
CASSQDINCSQYF